The 19 T cell receptor beta chains reported below all come from one sample, sequenced in a study of shared clonotypes between healthy human individuals. Generated by immunoSEQ multiplex PCR, the TCRdb table keeps only in-frame clones and is missing some. The table includes a few million clones, over 90% detected once. The material sequenced was naive CD4+ T cells from PBMCs. The sample's subset: CD45RA+ positively selected. The receptors stem from a man younger than 30 in good health. Some clones in this sample may be carry-over from other donors' samples.

This clone has just one count. The rearrangement uses TRBV6-1 and TRBJ2-7, with 8 bases identical to TRBD2. The CDR3 sequence is 14 residues long. The V segment lost 8 bases and the J segment 2 bases; nucleotides outside the gene matches: 8. From germline, CDR1 is MNHNS and CDR2 SASEGT. The CDR3: CASFHQAGAYEQYF. The CDR3 DNA follows: TGTGCCAGCTTCCACCAAGCGGGAGCCTACGAGCAGTACTTC.

Comments on this clone: This same CDR3 is encoded by further DNA sequences in the sample. The rearrangement uses TRBV9 and TRBJ2-7; 8 bases agree with TRBD2. The germline V gene has CDR1 SGDLS and CDR2 YYNGEE. The J segment lost 3 bases and the V segment lost 0 bases, leaving 2 bases of the junction unmatched. The length of the CDR3 is 14 residues. The CDR3 DNA reads as TGTGCCAGCAGCGTAGGCAGCGGGAGCTACGAGCAGTACTTC. This sequence encodes CASSVGSGSYEQYF. The variable domain in full, completed from reference TRBV9 and TRBJ2-7, reads DSGVTQTPKHLITATGQRVTLRCSPRSGDLSVYWYQQSLDQGLQFLIQYYNGEERAKGNILERFSAQQFPDLHSELNLSSLELGDSALYFCASSVGSGSYEQYFGPGTRLTVT.

The chain has TRBV11-2 and TRBJ2-5; 12 bases fit TRBD1. Germline V gives CDR1 SGHAT, CDR2 FQNNGV. The CDR3 is made up of 13 amino acids. The V segment lost 11 bases and the J segment 5 bases; nucleotides outside the gene matches: 6. In DNA, the CDR3 is TGTGCCTGGGGGACAGGGGGCTGGGAGACCCAGTACTTC. It translates to CAWGTGGWETQYF.

This clone appeared once. The chain uses TRBV28 and TRBJ2-3, with no clear D. Trimming pared 0 bases from V and 1 base from J, leaving 5 bases between. This CDR3 has 14 residues. CDR1 MDHEN and CDR2 SYDVKM come from the germline V gene. CDR3: CASSLWPRTDTQYF. DNA for the CDR3: TGTGCCAGCAGTTTATGGCCGCGCACAGATACGCAGTATTTT.

The chain links TRBV5-1 to TRBJ2-1; the match to TRBD2 covers 11 bases. The CDR3 runs to 16 residues. Unmatched junction bases numbered 3, after V lost 4 bases and J lost 0 bases. Germline CDR1 SGHRS, CDR2 YFSETQ. CDR3 region: CASSDLAGGSYNEQFF. For the CDR3, the DNA is TGCGCCAGCAGCGACCTAGCGGGAGGCTCCTACAATGAGCAGTTCTTC.

This rearrangement joins TRBV11-2 to TRBJ2-1; TRBD2 matches 13 bases. The CDR3 consists of 17 residues. V shed 4 bases and J 7 bases; nucleotides not matched to a gene: 10. Germline V gene sequence: CDR1 SGHAT, CDR2 FQNNGV. DNA for the CDR3: TGTGCCAGCAGCTCCCTCCAACTAGCGGGAGGGCCGAATGAGCAGTTCTTC. Encoded protein: CASSSLQLAGGPNEQFF. Filled out from reference TRBV11-2 and TRBJ2-1, the complete variable domain reads EAGVAQSPRYKIIEKRQSVAFWCNPISGHATLYWYQQILGQGPKLLIQFQNNGVVDDSQLPKDRFSAERLKGVDSTLKIQPAKLEDSAVYLCASSSLQLAGGPNEQFFGPGTRLTVL.

This clone was seen just once. The chain recombines TRBV28 with TRBJ2-3; D remains unclear. This CDR3 comprises 11 residues. CDR1 is MDHEN and CDR2 is SYDVKM in the germline V gene. V was trimmed by 8 bases and J by 6 bases, leaving 9 bases between them. The CDR3 coding sequence is TGTGCCAGCCTCGGAGCGGATACGCAGTATTTT. Protein sequence: CASLGADTQYF.

The CDR3 region is CASSTQGRGTEAFF. In nucleotides, the CDR3 is TGTGCCAGCAGTACGCAGGGGAGGGGCACTGAAGCTTTCTTT. The chain uses TRBV6-5 and TRBJ1-1, with D possibly being TRBD1 (6 bases). V lost 5 bases and J 4 bases, leaving 14 bases between the germline ends. In germline, CDR1 is MNHEY, CDR2 SVGAGI. The CDR3 sequence is 14 residues long.

For the CDR3, the DNA is TGTGCCAGCAGCCCCGTGCCAGGGGTTAACACCGGGGAGCTGTTTTTT. Its protein is CASSPVPGVNTGELFF. The chain uses TRBV7-2 and TRBJ2-2; a weak D match, TRBD1 (6 bases). CDR3 length: 16 amino acids. V was trimmed by 5 bases and J by 2 bases, leaving 15 bases between them. Germline loops: CDR1 SGHTA, CDR2 FQGNSA.

This clone was detected once. The V call is TRBV14, the J call TRBJ2-3; TRBD1 is a possible D gene (6 bases). The germline V gene has CDR1 SGHDN and CDR2 FVKESK. The CDR3 has 17 residues. The V end lost 3 bases, the J end lost 4 bases, and 20 bases lay between the germline ends. Here the CDR3 DNA reads TGTGCCAGCAGCCAGGACGCCGGGACACTCAGGGCAGATACGCAGTATTTT. Protein: CASSQDAGTLRADTQYF.

This chain's CDR3 is CASSDRFIGSEQYF. The CDR3 nucleotides read TGTGCCAGCAGTGATCGGTTTATTGGTTCCGAGCAGTACTTC. The chain has TRBV2 and TRBJ2-7; D is unresolved. The CDR3 extends over 14 amino acids. V was shortened by 3 bases and J by 6 bases, with 15 bases between the two germline ends. Germline CDR1 and CDR2: SNHLY and FYNNEI.

The V call is TRBV7-3, the J call TRBJ2-1, with TRBD1 identical over 8 bases. Looked up from germline, CDR1 is SGHTA and CDR2 is FQGTGA. The CDR3 length is 13 residues. Trimming removed 8 bases from V and 9 bases from J; junction bases left unmatched: 9. In DNA form, the CDR3 reads TGTGCCAGCGGGCAGGGGGCCGAAACTGAGCAGTTCTTC. It yields the protein CASGQGAETEQFF.

In the case of this clone: Other DNA sequences of this sample code for an identical CDR3. The chain carries TRBV18 and TRBJ2-2, with TRBD1 identical over 7 bases. The CDR3 contains 15 residues. Germline V gene data show CDR1 as KGHSH and CDR2 as LQKENI. The ends lost 3 bases at V and 5 bases at J; junction bases unmatched: 6. This chain's CDR3 is CASSPRQGSTGELFF. The CDR3 coding sequence is TGTGCCAGCTCACCCCGACAGGGTTCGACCGGGGAGCTGTTTTTT. Using reference TRBV18 and TRBJ2-2 for the parts outside the CDR3, the full variable domain is NAGVMQNPRHLVRRRGQEARLRCSPMKGHSHVYWYRQLPEEGLKFMVYLQKENIIDESGMPKERFSAEFPKEGPSILRIQQVVRGDSAAYFCASSPRQGSTGELFFGEGSRLTVL.

This clone was counted a few times. The rearrangement uses TRBV18 and TRBJ1-2; D is undetermined. The V and J ends lost 2 bases and 7 bases respectively, with 11 bases between them. The CDR3 contains 13 residues. Germline CDR1 and CDR2: KGHSH and LQKENI. DNA for the CDR3: TGTGCCAGCTCACCAATGAAAGAGGCTGGCTACACCTTC. It yields the protein CASSPMKEAGYTF.

The chain is built from TRBV7-9 and TRBJ1-1; D gene uncertain. The CDR3 covers 15 residues. Trimming shortened V by 5 bases and J by 3 bases, and 16 bases separated the two germline ends. Germline assignment: CDR1 SEHNR and CDR2 FQNEAQ (reference sequence). The CDR3 coding sequence is TGTGCCAGCAGCCCCCCGCGGGGAGGGTACACTGAAGCTTTCTTT. It codes for CASSPPRGGYTEAFF.

This sequence joins TRBV28 and TRBJ2-7; TRBD1 matches at 9 bases. The V gene's germline CDR1 is MDHEN and CDR2 SYDVKM. The CDR3 runs to 15 residues. V lost 6 bases, J lost 3 bases, and 9 bases stayed unmatched. The CDR3 protein is CASRPGDRVFYEQYF. DNA of the CDR3: TGTGCCAGCAGACCGGGGGACAGGGTCTTCTACGAGCAGTACTTC.

In this sample, this clone turned up once. The rearrangement links TRBV7-9 to TRBJ1-2, with 7 bases aligning to TRBD1. Germline V CDR1 and CDR2: SEHNR, FQNEAQ (reference sequence). The CDR3 is 13 residues long. The trim removed 7 bases at V and 7 bases at J, leaving 9 bases unmatched. CDR3: CASNPTGAPGYTF. The CDR3 DNA sequence: TGTGCCAGCAACCCAACAGGGGCCCCTGGCTACACCTTC. Supplemented by reference TRBV7-9 and TRBJ1-2, the full variable domain reads DTGVSQNPRHKITKRGQNVTFRCDPISEHNRLYWYRQTLGQGPEFLTYFQNEAQLEKSRLLSDRFSAERPKGSFSTLEIQRTEQGDSAMYLCASNPTGAPGYTFGSGTRLTVV.

DNA for the CDR3: TGTGCCATCAGTGAAGCGTTAGTCCCTCCCGAGCAGTACTTC. Translation: CAISEALVPPEQYF. V is TRBV10-3 and J is TRBJ2-7; D not resolved. This CDR3 has 14 amino acids. In germline, CDR1 is ENHRY, CDR2 SYGVKD. The V end was cut by 3 bases, the J end by 6 bases, with 15 bases between.

The V gene is TRBV9, the J gene TRBJ2-5; 7 bases map to TRBD2. Germline loops: CDR1 SGDLS, CDR2 YYNGEE. The CDR3 is made up of 15 amino acids. After removal of 0 bases from V and 4 bases from J, the junction contained 6 bases not matched to a gene. Here the CDR3 DNA reads TGTGCCAGCAGCGTAGGCGGGAGTGCCGGAGAGACCCAGTACTTC. Its protein is CASSVGGSAGETQYF.